Each of the 23 T cell receptor beta chains below was sequenced from the same sample in a study of identical twins. Each CDR3 protein is one row after TCRdb ran MiXCR on the 5' RACE reads. The profile shows around 200,000 distinct CDR3 sequences, around 9.6% of them singletons. The material sequenced was memory (CD45RO+) T cells sorted from blood. The receptors originated from a woman in her late teens or twenties in good health.

This clonotype has a handful of counts. The genes are TRBV5-1 and TRBJ2-5; D is possibly TRBD2 (6 bases). This CDR3 has 15 amino acids. Trimming shortened V by 5 bases and J by 4 bases, and 18 bases separated the two germline ends. CDR1 is SGHRS and CDR2 is YFSETQ in the germline V gene. The CDR3 loop reads CASRPASTEGETQYF. In DNA form, the CDR3 reads TGCGCCAGCAGGCCCGCCAGCACGGAGGGAGAGACCCAGTACTTC.

This clonotype was seen a handful of times. The genes are TRBV7-8 and TRBJ2-7; TRBD2 matches at 9 bases. This CDR3 region has 17 residues. From germline, CDR1 is SGHVS and CDR2 FQNEAQ. Trimming removed 3 bases from V and 3 bases from J; junction bases left unmatched: 12. CDR3 sequence: CASSFDHPGLANYEQYF. CDR3 DNA: TGTGCCAGCAGCTTCGACCATCCGGGACTAGCCAACTACGAGCAGTACTTC.

J is TRBJ2-3 and V is TRBV7-3; D gene uncertain. Germline V CDR1 and CDR2: SGHTA, FQGTGA. V dropped 4 bases and J dropped 7 bases, with 18 bases sitting between them. The CDR3 contains 15 residues. CDR3 bases: TGTGCCAGCAGCTCCGGTGCTATCCCGGCTTATACGCAGTATTTT. It specifies CASSSGAIPAYTQYF.

The rearrangement joins TRBV29-1 to TRBJ2-2, with D possibly called TRBD1 or TRBD2 (5 bases each). Germline V gene data show CDR1 as SQVTM and CDR2 as ANQGSEA. This CDR3 contains 14 residues. V lost 5 bases, J lost 5 bases, and 15 bases lay in between. The CDR3 sequence is CSVLSGTPTGELFF. The CDR3 region has the DNA TGCAGCGTTTTATCCGGGACCCCAACCGGGGAGCTGTTTTTT.

As to this clonotype: One end of the junction fails to match germline, which may point to a read error. The chain recombines TRBV6-5 with TRBJ1-2, with 12 bases aligning to TRBD1. The V gene's germline CDR1 is MNHEY and CDR2 SVGAGI. CDR3 length: 15 residues. CDR3: CASTYRDRGLDGYTF. As DNA, the CDR3 is TGTGCCAGCACTTACCGGGACAGGGGGCTGGATGGCTACACCTTC.

This clonotype was seen many times. The CDR3 here is CASIEGRKAFF. CDR3 in DNA: TGTGCCAGCATCGAGGGAAGGAAAGCTTTCTTT. The genes are TRBV12-3 or TRBV12-4 and TRBJ1-1, with D unclear. This CDR3 has 11 amino acids. V was pared by 7 bases and J by 9 bases, with 12 bases between.

This clonotype was observed a few times. V gene TRBV20-1 combines with J gene TRBJ2-3, with D perhaps TRBD2 (6 bases). Trimming removed 6 bases at V and 5 bases at J, with 21 bases between. Per germline, CDR1 DFQATT and CDR2 SNEGSKA (reference sequence). CDR3 length: 15 residues. This CDR3 reads CSAGRQPGRGDTQYF. The CDR3 nucleotides read TGCAGTGCGGGCCGACAGCCTGGGCGGGGAGATACGCAGTATTTT.

This clonotype was seen more than once but under ten times. The chain has TRBV20-1 and TRBJ2-3; 9 bases match TRBD2. Germline CDR1 DFQATT, CDR2 SNEGSKA (reference sequence). This CDR3 contains 13 residues. After removal of 6 bases from V and 1 base from J, the junction contained 2 bases not matched to a gene. For the CDR3, the DNA is TGCAGTGCCCAGCGGGGGGGCACAGATACGCAGTATTTT. Translating it yields CSAQRGGTDTQYF.

Only a few counts were recorded for this clonotype. The chain carries TRBV12-3 or TRBV12-4 and TRBJ2-2; 7 bases fit TRBD1. The CDR3 consists of 14 residues. The trim removed 6 bases at V and 5 bases at J, leaving 6 bases unmatched. The CDR3 loop is CASRMTGRTGELFF. CDR3 DNA sequence: TGTGCCAGCAGGATGACAGGGCGGACCGGGGAGCTGTTTTTT.

In its sample, this clonotype was seen many times. The chain recombines TRBV5-1 with TRBJ1-2; D call uncertain. CDR3 length: 17 amino acids. V was shortened by 3 bases and J by 6 bases, with 24 bases between the two germline ends. Germline lookup yields CDR1 SGHRS and CDR2 YFSETQ. For the CDR3, the DNA is TGCGCCAGCAGCTACCGCCGGGCAACAGCTGGTCGCAATGGCTACACCTTC. Protein: CASSYRRATAGRNGYTF.

This clonotype came up a few times. In DNA form, the CDR3 reads TGTGCCAGCAGTTTCTTGACTAGCGGGAGGAGATACGAGCAGTACTTC. As protein: CASSFLTSGRRYEQYF. The V gene is TRBV28, the J gene TRBJ2-7; 13 positions agree with TRBD2. With 3 bases clipped from V and 4 bases from J, the junction kept 6 bases outside the gene matches. The length of the CDR3 is 16 residues. Per germline, CDR1 MDHEN and CDR2 SYDVKM. Using reference TRBV28 and TRBJ2-7 for the parts outside the CDR3, the full variable domain is DVKVTQSSRYLVKRTGEKVFLECVQDMDHENMFWYRQDPGLGLRLIYFSYDVKMKEKGDIPEGYSVSREKKERFSLILESASTNQTSMYLCASSFLTSGRRYEQYFGPGTRLTVT.

This clonotype was detected only a few times. The J gene is TRBJ1-1, the V gene TRBV7-8; TRBD1 is a possible D gene (6 bases). Trimming stripped 1 base from V and 1 base from J, with 19 bases between. Germline V gives CDR1 SGHVS, CDR2 FQNEAQ. The CDR3 has 18 amino acids. CDR3: CASSLVKGKGQRNTEAFF. CDR3 nucleotide sequence: TGTGCCAGCAGCTTAGTCAAAGGAAAGGGACAACGGAACACTGAAGCTTTCTTT.

Many counts were recorded for this clonotype. This sequence joins TRBV7-2 and TRBJ1-2; D possibly corresponds to TRBD1 (6 bases). The germline V gene has CDR1 SGHTA and CDR2 FQGNSA. CDR3 size: 14 residues. The germline V and J ends were trimmed by 0 bases and 7 bases, with 12 bases remaining between them. CDR3 residues: CASSLAGGAGGYTF. CDR3 in DNA: TGTGCCAGCAGCTTAGCGGGGGGGGCCGGTGGCTACACCTTC.

This clonotype was detected a few times. The chain employs TRBV5-6 and TRBJ2-7; 8 nucleotides match TRBD2. Germline CDR1 reads SGHDT; CDR2 reads YYEEEE. V shed 3 bases, J shed 7 bases, and the junction held 18 bases outside the gene matches. The CDR3 is 17 amino acids. The CDR3 DNA is TGTGCCAGCAGCTCCACTCTCTCGCTAGCGGGCAAGCGGGAGCAGTACTTC. Translated: CASSSTLSLAGKREQYF.

This clonotype was counted a few times. This chain joins TRBV10-2 and TRBJ1-5; a possible D gene is TRBD1 (5 bases). In germline, CDR1 is WSHSY, CDR2 SAAADI. The V end was cut by 3 bases, the J end by 5 bases, with 14 bases between. The CDR3 consists of 15 residues. The CDR3 reads CASSDEGFRYQPQHF. In nucleotides, the CDR3 is TGCGCCAGCAGTGACGAGGGGTTCCGTTATCAGCCCCAGCATTTT.

This clonotype was counted only a few times. The CDR3 DNA reads TGTGCCAGCAGTTTACCCTCAGACTTGGCTTTCTTT. It specifies CASSLPSDLAFF. This chain connects TRBV12-3 or TRBV12-4 to TRBJ1-1, with unresolved D. Trimming removed 2 bases at V and 11 bases at J, with 12 bases between. The CDR3 runs to 12 residues.

This clonotype came up a few times. The chain carries TRBV7-8 and TRBJ2-1; no definite D call. The CDR3 loop spans 14 amino acids. Germline V gives CDR1 SGHVS, CDR2 FQNEAQ. With 4 bases removed from V and 7 bases from J, the gap between germline ends came to 14 bases. CDR3 protein: CASSWSAAGNEQFF. As DNA, the CDR3 is TGTGCCAGCAGCTGGTCGGCGGCAGGAAATGAGCAGTTCTTC.

This clonotype was detected many times. The chain employs TRBV24-1 and TRBJ2-2; D could derive from TRBD1 or TRBD2 (6 bases each). The CDR3 consists of 16 residues. V dropped 3 bases and J dropped 7 bases, with 17 bases sitting between them. Germline values: CDR1 KGHDR, CDR2 SFDVKD. CDR3 DNA: TGTGCCACCAGTGATCCGGGGGCAGGGAGAGGCGGGGAGCTGTTTTTT. Amino acids: CATSDPGAGRGGELFF.

This clonotype was observed a few times. The chain couples TRBV7-2 to TRBJ2-7, with D possibly TRBD1 on 6 matching bases. The V and J ends lost 1 base and 10 bases respectively, with 14 bases between them. Germline V lookup: CDR1 SGHTA, CDR2 FQGNSA. This CDR3 contains 13 residues. This CDR3 is CASSLELTGQQYF. Here the CDR3 DNA reads TGTGCCAGCAGCTTAGAATTGACAGGTCAACAGTACTTC.

Ten or more counts support this clonotype. The chain couples TRBV5-1 to TRBJ1-2; D might be TRBD1 (5 bases). With 4 bases removed from V and 8 bases from J, the gap between germline ends came to 15 bases. Germline V gene sequence: CDR1 SGHRS, CDR2 YFSETQ. The CDR3 spans 13 residues. CDR3 sequence (DNA): TGCGCCAGCAGCCTCGGGGCCGGCCCAGGCTACACCTTC. Translation gives CASSLGAGPGYTF.

The rearrangement uses TRBV6-1 and TRBJ1-2, with D possibly TRBD1 on 5 matching bases. V gave up 4 bases and J gave up 2 bases, with 20 bases separating them. Germline-derived CDR1 and CDR2 are MNHNS and SASEGT. This CDR3 spans 17 amino acids. CDR3 DNA: TGTGCCAGCAGTGTCCAAGCAGGGCTAATCGAAAACTATGGCTACACCTTC. It encodes CASSVQAGLIENYGYTF.

The chain couples TRBV10-3 to TRBJ1-1; 10 bases fit TRBD1. Germline V gene sequence: CDR1 ENHRY, CDR2 SYGVKD. V was pared by 11 bases and J by 5 bases, with 5 bases of the junction left unmatched. CDR3 length equals 12 residues. The CDR3 loop is CAGGTGETEAFF. CDR3 coding DNA: TGTGCCGGCGGGACAGGGGAAACTGAAGCTTTCTTT.

V gene TRBV11-3 combines with J gene TRBJ2-3; D is possibly TRBD1 (5 bases). The CDR3 runs to 13 residues. Per the germline V gene, CDR1 is SGHNT and CDR2 is YENEEA. V lost 4 bases to trimming and J lost 4 bases, with 9 bases between them. The CDR3 DNA sequence: TGTGCCAGCAGCTCAGGGCGCGCAGATACGCAGTATTTT. Protein: CASSSGRADTQYF. Complete variable domain (other parts from reference TRBV11-3 and TRBJ2-3): EAGVVQSPRYKIIEKKQPVAFWCNPISGHNTLYWYLQNLGQGPELLIRYENEEAVDDSQLPKDRFSAERLKGVDSTLKIQPAELGDSAVYLCASSSGRADTQYFGPGTRLTVL.